The rows below give T cell receptor beta chains drawn from one sample of a study of blood T cell repertoires in COVID-19. The repertoire was sequenced with immunoSEQ multiplex PCR; TCRdb's copy has only in-frame clones and lacks some. Among about 400,000 clones, around 92% were seen once, and the ten largest hold roughly 1.2%. Sequenced: peripheral blood. These receptors were collected from a middle-aged man with acute or convalescent COVID-19. CDR3s include the opening cysteine and the closing phenylalanine or tryptophan. The order of the fields is V gene, D gene, J gene, clone size, CDR3 protein, CDR3 DNA. The D gene is left open where the match is weak. Only some rows state a clone size, as once, few, many or a class for expanded clones.

TRBV9	.	TRBJ1-1	.	CASGRQQNTEAFF	TGTGCCAGCGGCAGACAGCAGAACACTGAAGCTTTCTTT
TRBV7-2	TRBD2	TRBJ2-1	.	CASSSGLAVNEQFF	TGTGCCAGCAGCTCGGGACTAGCGGTCAATGAGCAGTTCTTC
TRBV7-8	TRBD2	TRBJ2-2	once	CASRGLAGGNTGELFF	TGTGCCAGCAGGGGACTAGCGGGGGGTAACACCGGGGAGCTGTTTTTT
TRBV11-2	.	TRBJ1-2	.	CASSAQGYGYTF	TGTGCCAGCAGCGCACAGGGCTATGGCTACACCTTC
TRBV5-1	.	TRBJ1-3	.	CASSLAGVSGNTIYF	TGCGCCAGCAGCTTGGCCGGGGTCTCTGGAAACACCATATATTTT
TRBV3-1/TRBV3-2	TRBD2	TRBJ2-1	once	CASSVPRAGGNYNEQFF	TGTGCCAGCAGCGTCCCCCGAGCCGGGGGGAACTACAATGAGCAGTTCTTC
TRBV4-1	.	TRBJ1-2	.	CASSQDGVSGYTF	TGCGCCAGCAGCCAAGATGGAGTGAGTGGCTACACCTTC
TRBV9	.	TRBJ1-4	.	CASSSSGGKLFF	TGTGCCAGCAGCTCAAGCGGGGGAAAACTGTTTTTT
TRBV7-9	.	TRBJ1-1	.	CASSLPDRENTEAFF	TGTGCCAGCAGCTTACCTGACAGAGAGAACACTGAAGCTTTCTTT
TRBV19	.	TRBJ2-7	.	CASSRLTGYEQYF	TGTGCCAGTAGTAGATTAACCGGTTACGAGCAGTACTTC
TRBV6-1	.	TRBJ1-4	.	CASSELGAGEKLFF	TGTGCCAGCAGTGAACTGGGGGCCGGTGAAAAACTGTTTTTT
TRBV11-3	.	TRBJ1-2	once	CASSVRGYGYTF	TGTGCCAGCAGCGTCCGGGGGTATGGCTACACCTTC
TRBV30	TRBD2	TRBJ2-7	.	CAWSTGGMEYF	TGTGCCTGGAGCACGGGGGGGATGGAGTACTTC
TRBV5-1	TRBD2	TRBJ2-3	.	CASSFLAGGTSDTQYF	TGCGCCAGCAGCTTCCTAGCGGGGGGGACCTCAGATACGCAGTATTTT
TRBV6-6	TRBD2	TRBJ2-1	.	CASSLAGGPSNEQFF	TGTGCCAGCAGTCTAGCGGGAGGGCCGAGCAATGAGCAGTTCTTC
TRBV29-1	TRBD2	TRBJ2-7	.	CSVEGLAGGLGSYEQYF	TGCAGCGTTGAGGGACTAGCGGGGGGGCTTGGCTCCTACGAGCAGTACTTC
TRBV7-9	.	TRBJ2-3	.	CASSLSQGLDTQYF	TGTGCCAGCAGCCTGAGCCAGGGCTTAGATACGCAGTATTTT
TRBV27	.	TRBJ1-1	.	CASSFGFLGTEAFF	TGTGCCAGCAGTTTCGGGTTCCTCGGCACTGAAGCTTTCTTT